What follows are 32 T cell receptor beta chains derived from one specimen sequenced in a study of blood T cell repertoires in COVID-19. Measured with immunoSEQ multiplex PCR; TCRdb has only the in-frame clones, and not every one. Among more than 95,000 clones, roughly 89% were seen once, and the ten largest hold roughly 5%. The sample was peripheral blood. These receptors originate from a human donor in a cohort sampled during active COVID-19.

The gene calls are TRBV28 and TRBJ2-1, with TRBD1 matching over 9 bases. The CDR3 spans 16 residues. CDR1 and CDR2 (germline): MDHEN, SYDVKM. V trimming: 0 bases; J trimming: 5 bases; junction bases outside the gene matches: 5. The CDR3 coding sequence is TGTGCCAGCAGTTTATGGGACAGGGGTTATGACAATGAGCAGTTCTTC. It translates to CASSLWDRGYDNEQFF.

The chain combines TRBV5-1 with TRBJ2-7, with unresolved D. The CDR3 is 13 residues long. Trimming left V 2 bases short and J 0 bases short, with 6 bases between. In germline, CDR1 is SGHRS, CDR2 YFSETQ. The CDR3 loop reads CASSFGGSYEQYF. The DNA for the CDR3 is TGCGCCAGCAGCTTCGGTGGCTCCTACGAGCAGTACTTC.

This chain links TRBV4-2 with TRBJ1-6; TRBD1 matches at 7 bases. J was trimmed by 7 bases and V by 4 bases; bases with no gene match: 10. From germline, CDR1 is LGHNA and CDR2 YNFKEQ. The CDR3 runs to 16 residues. The CDR3 nucleotides read TGTGCCAGCAGCCGGGACAGAGATCGCACAAATTCACCCCTCCACTTT. Translation gives CASSRDRDRTNSPLHF.

This chain uses TRBV7-9 with TRBJ1-6; tentative D call: TRBD1 (5 bases). This CDR3 region has 15 residues. V lost 2 bases and J 8 bases, leaving 13 bases between the germline ends. Germline V gives CDR1 SEHNR, CDR2 FQNEAQ (reference sequence). CDR3 DNA: TGTGCCAGCAGCTTACACCACGGAGGGGATTCACCCCTCCACTTT. It translates to CASSLHHGGDSPLHF. Variable domain in full (rest from reference TRBV7-9 and TRBJ1-6): DTGVSQNPRHKITKRGQNVTFRCDPISEHNRLYWYRQTLGQGPEFLTYFQNEAQLEKSRLLSDRFSAERPKGSFSTLEIQRTEQGDSAMYLCASSLHHGGDSPLHFGNGTRLTVT.

The chain employs TRBV10-3 and TRBJ2-1, with TRBD2 matching over 13 bases. The germline CDR1 and CDR2 sequences are ENHRY and SYGVKD. The CDR3 has 16 residues. After removal of 6 bases from V and 8 bases from J, the junction contained 10 bases not matched to a gene. As DNA, the CDR3 is TGTGCCATCAGCCCTAGGACTAGCGGGGGACGGTATGAGCAGTTCTTC. As protein: CAISPRTSGGRYEQFF.

V usage is TRBV28 and J usage is TRBJ1-1; D gene ambiguous. The length of the CDR3 is 16 residues. The ends were cut back, 3 bases at V and 1 base at J, with 15 bases in the middle. Looked up from germline, CDR1 is MDHEN and CDR2 is SYDVKM. The CDR3, as DNA: TGTGCCAGCAGTTTTGCCGGGGTGGTAAAGAACACTGAAGCTTTCTTT. Translation gives CASSFAGVVKNTEAFF.

This clone was detected once. The genes are TRBV4-3 and TRBJ1-1; D is possibly TRBD1 (5 bases). This CDR3 comprises 13 residues. Per the germline V gene, CDR1 is LGHNA and CDR2 is YSLEER. Trimming cost V 4 bases and J 2 bases, with 8 bases left between them. The CDR3 here is CASSPDSNTEAFF. Here the CDR3 DNA reads TGCGCCAGCAGCCCCGACAGCAACACTGAAGCTTTCTTT.

The chain couples TRBV5-4 to TRBJ1-1; TRBD1 matches 7 bases. The germline CDR1 and CDR2 sequences are SGHNT and YYREEE (reference sequence). CDR3 length equals 15 residues. Unmatched junction bases numbered 4, after V lost 2 bases and J lost 0 bases. CDR3 loop: CASSLQGMLNTEAFF. CDR3 nucleotide sequence: TGTGCCAGCAGCTTACAGGGGATGTTGAACACTGAAGCTTTCTTT.

The J gene is TRBJ1-1, the V gene TRBV5-6; D is possibly TRBD1 (5 bases). Germline V lookup: CDR1 SGHDT, CDR2 YYEEEE. The CDR3 consists of 16 residues. Trimming took off 0 bases at V and 0 bases at J, with 12 bases between the two ends. CDR3 loop: CASSLGGSGVNTEAFF. CDR3 nucleotide sequence: TGTGCCAGCAGCTTGGGAGGGTCGGGGGTGAACACTGAAGCTTTCTTT.

This clone was counted once. J is TRBJ2-1 and V is TRBV2; 11 nucleotides match TRBD2. The CDR3 covers 17 residues. Germline V gene data show CDR1 as SNHLY and CDR2 as FYNNEI. J gave up 9 bases and V 7 bases, and 17 bases lay outside the gene matches. The CDR3 sequence: CASNLGGNLLAGAEQFF. CDR3 DNA sequence: TGTGCCAGCAACCTGGGGGGTAATTTACTAGCGGGAGCTGAGCAGTTCTTC.

This rearrangement joins TRBV7-2 to TRBJ2-2, with TRBD2 matching 10 bases. The trim removed 1 base at V and 9 bases at J, leaving 8 bases unmatched. The CDR3 runs 16 residues. Per germline, CDR1 SGHTA and CDR2 FQGNSA. Here the CDR3 DNA reads TGTGCCAGCAGCTTAGTTGAGGCTAGCGGGGGCTGGGAGCTGTTTTTT. It translates to CASSLVEASGGWELFF. The entire variable domain, with the rest obtained from reference TRBV7-2 and TRBJ2-2, is as follows: GAGVSQSPSNKVTEKGKDVELRCDPISGHTALYWYRQSLGQGLEFLIYFQGNSAPDKSGLPSDRFSAERTGGSVSTLTIQRTQQEDSAVYLCASSLVEASGGWELFFGEGSRLTVL.

The chain employs TRBV10-3 and TRBJ2-7; 10 bases fit TRBD1. The germline CDR1 and CDR2 sequences are ENHRY and SYGVKD. J was trimmed by 2 bases and V by 6 bases; bases with no gene match: 4. The CDR3 runs to 14 residues. CDR3 in DNA: TGTGCCATCAGGACAGGGGGCGAGACCTACGAGCAGTACTTC. This translates into CAIRTGGETYEQYF.

This chain joins TRBV3-1 (or the pseudogene TRBV3-2) and TRBJ2-6; possible D gene TRBD2, 5 bases. There are 16 residues in the CDR3. V lost 0 bases, J lost 1 base, and 7 bases lay in between. Looked up from germline, CDR1 is LGHDT and CDR2 is YNNKEL (reference sequence). CDR3 residues: CASSQDPGSGANVLTF. The DNA for the CDR3 is TGTGCCAGCAGCCAAGATCCGGGATCTGGGGCCAACGTCCTGACTTTC.

The CDR3 loop reads CASKRLAGATGELFF. The CDR3 DNA sequence: TGTGCCAGCAAGCGGCTAGCGGGGGCCACGGGGGAGCTGTTTTTT. J is TRBJ2-2 and V is TRBV7-9; 10 bases map to TRBD2. V lost 7 bases and J lost 8; bases outside the gene matches: 10. The germline V gene encodes CDR1 SEHNR and CDR2 FQNEAQ (reference sequence). This CDR3 spans 15 amino acids.

V and J are TRBV5-1 and TRBJ1-3; 7 bases match TRBD1. CDR3 length: 18 amino acids. CDR1 and CDR2 (germline): SGHRS, YFSETQ. V gave up 0 bases and J gave up 2 bases; unmatched junction bases: 11. CDR3 coding DNA: TGCGCCAGCAGCTTGGGCTACCAGACCGGGACAGCTGGAAACACCATATATTTT. Translation: CASSLGYQTGTAGNTIYF.

The genes are TRBV2 and TRBJ2-3; 10 bases fit TRBD2. The V gene's germline CDR1 is SNHLY and CDR2 FYNNEI. This CDR3 is built from 12 residues. After removal of 4 bases from V and 11 bases from J, the junction contained 3 bases not matched to a gene. The CDR3 DNA sequence: TGTGCCAGCAGTGGCCTAGCGGGGGTGCAGTATTTT. This translates into CASSGLAGVQYF.

V gene TRBV19 combines with J gene TRBJ1-5; tentative D call: TRBD1 (6 bases). The germline gives CDR1 LNHDA, CDR2 SQIVND (reference sequence). This CDR3 spans 13 amino acids. V was pared by 11 bases and J by 3 bases, with 14 bases between. The CDR3 here is CAAGRDINQPQHF. The CDR3 nucleotides are TGTGCCGCCGGCCGGGACATCAATCAGCCCCAGCATTTT.

This chain uses TRBV24-1 with TRBJ2-2; a possible D gene is TRBD2 (5 bases). In germline, CDR1 is KGHDR, CDR2 SFDVKD. V was pared by 3 bases and J by 4 bases, with 14 bases between. This CDR3 comprises 16 residues. The CDR3 DNA is TGTGCCACCAGTGATCCCCGGACGGGGAGCACCGGGGAGCTGTTTTTT. Translated, it gives CATSDPRTGSTGELFF.

The V call is TRBV3-1 (or the pseudogene TRBV3-2), the J call TRBJ1-1; the D is unclear. Trimming removed 6 bases at V and 13 bases at J, with 18 bases between. Germline CDR1 is LGHDT and CDR2 is YNNKEL (reference sequence). This CDR3 is 12 amino acids long. Written as DNA, the CDR3 is TGTGCCAGCAGTGAAATAGGCGGTCTGGTTTTCTTT. Translation gives CASSEIGGLVFF.

The CDR3 is CASSAAGGATRNSPLHF. CDR3 nucleotide sequence: TGTGCCAGCAGCGCGGCAGGGGGTGCCACGAGAAATTCACCCCTCCACTTT. The genes are TRBV9 and TRBJ1-6; 7 bases line up with TRBD1. Germline lookup yields CDR1 SGDLS and CDR2 YYNGEE. V shed 3 bases, J shed 7 bases, and the junction held 13 bases outside the gene matches. This CDR3 comprises 17 residues.

The chain recombines TRBV4-2 with TRBJ1-1, with D hard to call. Germline CDR1 and CDR2: LGHNA and YNFKEQ. V lost 6 bases, J lost 0 bases, and 11 bases lay in between. The CDR3 loop spans 14 amino acids. The CDR3 reads CASRAFSLNTEAFF. The CDR3 coding sequence is TGTGCCAGCAGAGCGTTTAGTCTGAACACTGAAGCTTTCTTT.

Here the CDR3 reads CASSPGLANEKLFF. DNA of the CDR3: TGTGCCAGCAGCCCGGGATTGGCTAATGAAAAACTGTTTTTT. The rearrangement links TRBV7-2 to TRBJ1-4; D remains ambiguous. Trimming removed 5 bases from V and 3 bases from J, with 10 bases in between. CDR3 length equals 14 residues. In germline, CDR1 is SGHTA, CDR2 FQGNSA.

The gene calls are TRBV2 and TRBJ2-7; TRBD1 agrees at 7 bases. The junction had 10 bases not matched to a gene; V was cut back by 8 bases and J by 3 bases. Per germline, CDR1 SNHLY and CDR2 FYNNEI. The CDR3 covers 14 residues. CDR3 sequence reads: CASAGRGHRYEQYF. CDR3 bases: TGTGCCAGCGCCGGAAGGGGGCATCGCTACGAGCAGTACTTC.

The genes are TRBV2 and TRBJ1-6, with D perhaps TRBD1 (5 bases). This CDR3 region has 13 residues. Deletions cut 8 bases from V and 13 bases from J, with 18 bases between. The germline V gene has CDR1 SNHLY and CDR2 FYNNEI. Written as DNA, the CDR3 is TGTGCCAGCGTTCCCGGGCGCCGGGGGCCCCTCCACTTT. This translates into CASVPGRRGPLHF.

This clone was counted a single time. The rearrangement uses TRBV12-5 and TRBJ2-1, with D uncertain. Trimming pared 0 bases from V and 9 bases from J, leaving 6 bases between. Germline-derived CDR1 and CDR2 are LGHNT and FRNRAP. CDR3 length: 12 amino acids. The CDR3 reads CASGLVMAEQFF. CDR3 nucleotide sequence: TGTGCTAGTGGTTTGGTAATGGCTGAGCAGTTCTTC.

This sequence joins TRBV5-5 and TRBJ2-7; 9 positions agree with TRBD1. V lost 4 bases, J lost 7 bases, and 21 bases stayed unmatched. This CDR3 comprises 18 residues. Germline-derived CDR1 and CDR2 are SGHKS and YYEKEE (reference sequence). The CDR3 protein is CASSRPPGQGRIRWEQYF. The CDR3, as DNA: TGTGCCAGCAGCCGCCCCCCGGGACAGGGTCGGATTAGGTGGGAGCAGTACTTC.

The chain uses TRBV11-1 and TRBJ1-1, with TRBD1 matching over 10 bases. From germline, CDR1 is SGHAT and CDR2 FQDESV (reference sequence). Trimming cost V 6 bases and J 5 bases; bases outside gene matches: 9. The CDR3 is 15 amino acids. CDR3: CASRLTGGVWTEAFF. CDR3 nucleotides: TGTGCCAGCAGGTTGACAGGGGGCGTGTGGACTGAAGCTTTCTTT.

The chain joins TRBV29-1 to TRBJ1-1, with D perhaps matching TRBD1 (6 bases). The CDR3 length is 16 residues. Germline V gives CDR1 SQVTM, CDR2 ANQGSEA. The germline V and J ends were trimmed by 6 bases and 1 base, with 21 bases remaining between them. CDR3 DNA: TGCAGCGTCCTCCGAGGGGGGGGGCGGAAGAACACTGAAGCTTTCTTT. This sequence encodes CSVLRGGGRKNTEAFF.

This chain connects TRBV7-8 to TRBJ2-5; D may be TRBD1 (5 bases). V shed 3 bases and J shed 1 base, with 9 bases lying between them. The CDR3 length is 14 residues. Per germline, CDR1 SGHVS and CDR2 FQNEAQ. The CDR3 is CASSFFRAQETQYF. DNA for the CDR3: TGTGCCAGCAGCTTCTTCAGGGCCCAAGAGACCCAGTACTTC. The full variable domain, in which reference TRBV7-8 and TRBJ2-5 provide the parts outside the CDR3, is GAGVSQSPRYKVAKRGQDVALRCDPISGHVSLFWYQQALGQGPEFLTYFQNEAQLDKSGLPSDRFFAERPEGSVSTLKIQRTQQEDSAVYLCASSFFRAQETQYFGPGTRLLVL.

The chain recombines TRBV2 with TRBJ2-2, with TRBD2 identical over 12 bases. This CDR3 spans 18 amino acids. The trim removed 4 bases at V and 3 bases at J, leaving 9 bases unmatched. The V gene's germline CDR1 is SNHLY and CDR2 FYNNEI. The CDR3 DNA follows: TGTGCCAGCAGTGTGGGTCTAGCGGGAGGGCCTTACACCGGGGAGCTGTTTTTT. It encodes CASSVGLAGGPYTGELFF.

The chain employs TRBV7-5 and TRBJ1-6; the table's D call of TRBD1 was not tested on the DNA. TRBV7-5 constitutes a pseudogene. CDR3 length: 17 residues. CDR3 DNA sequence: TGTGCCAGACGTCGGTCTCCCGCACAGGGGTGGGATTCACCCCTCCACTTT. Translation: CARRRSPAQGWDSPLHF.

The CDR3 loop reads CASSAPGQGKDTQYF. CDR3 in DNA: TGTGCCAGCAGCGCACCGGGACAGGGAAAAGATACGCAGTATTTT. The V call is TRBV7-9, the J call TRBJ2-3, with TRBD1 matching 9 bases. J lost 5 bases, V lost 5 bases, and 8 bases had no gene match. The CDR3 runs to 15 residues. The germline V gene has CDR1 SEHNR and CDR2 FQNEAQ (reference sequence).